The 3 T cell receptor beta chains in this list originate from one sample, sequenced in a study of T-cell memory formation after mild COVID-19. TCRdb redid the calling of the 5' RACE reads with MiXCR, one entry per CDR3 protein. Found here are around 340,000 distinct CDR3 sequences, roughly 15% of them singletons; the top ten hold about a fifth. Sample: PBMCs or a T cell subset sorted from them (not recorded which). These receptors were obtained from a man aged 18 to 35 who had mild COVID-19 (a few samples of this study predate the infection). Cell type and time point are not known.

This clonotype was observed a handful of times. The CDR3 sequence: CASSTGPEAFF. The DNA of the CDR3 is TGTGCCAGCAGTACGGGGCCCGAAGCTTTCTTT. The gene calls are TRBV6-5 and TRBJ1-1, with D perhaps matching TRBD1 (5 bases). This CDR3 comprises 11 residues. Germline V gene lookup returns CDR1 MNHEY and CDR2 SVGAGI. V lost 5 bases, J lost 8 bases, and 9 bases lay in between.

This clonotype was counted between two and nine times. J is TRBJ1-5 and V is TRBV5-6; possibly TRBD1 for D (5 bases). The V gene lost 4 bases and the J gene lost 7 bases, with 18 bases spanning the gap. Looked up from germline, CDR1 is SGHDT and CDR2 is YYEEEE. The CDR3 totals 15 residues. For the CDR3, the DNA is TGTGCCAGCAGCCTGTTTGGGGCAGGGCGGCAGCCCCAGCATTTT. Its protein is CASSLFGAGRQPQHF.

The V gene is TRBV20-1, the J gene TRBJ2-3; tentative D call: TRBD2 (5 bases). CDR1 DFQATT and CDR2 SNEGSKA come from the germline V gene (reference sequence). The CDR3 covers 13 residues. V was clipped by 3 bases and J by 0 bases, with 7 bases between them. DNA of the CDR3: TGCAGTGCTAGCGGGGTGAGCACAGATACGCAGTATTTT. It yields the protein CSASGVSTDTQYF.